Each of the 19 T cell receptor beta chains below was sequenced from the same sample in a study of glioma-infiltrating T cells after dendritic cell vaccination (dated by TCRdb to the mid-2010s). The library was obtained by the immunoSEQ multiplex PCR assay. TCRdb provides this immuneACCESS table in a form limited to in-frame rearrangements. Some clones are lacking; in checked studies, under half of them reflect an unresolved V gene, and why the rest are absent is not known. This sample is represented by some 90,000 clones; approximately 78% of them were singletons. Roughly 2.1% of the sample is in the top ten clones. In the paper's terms, the time point label means: after dendritic cell vaccination, including at tumor progression/relapse. The sequencing here drew on blood, taken after dendritic cell vaccination. The receptors stem from a human donor with glioblastoma.

The genes are TRBV5-1 and TRBJ2-7; 7 nucleotides align to TRBD1. The germline V gene encodes CDR1 SGHRS and CDR2 YFSETQ. The CDR3 runs 15 residues. J gave up 2 bases and V 0 bases, and 5 bases lay outside the gene matches. The CDR3 DNA sequence: TGCGCCAGCAGCTTGGTCGGGACAGCTACCTACGAGCAGTACTTC. This gives the protein CASSLVGTATYEQYF. Full variable domain (missing parts from reference TRBV5-1 and TRBJ2-7): KAGVTQTPRYLIKTRGQQVTLSCSPISGHRSVSWYQQTPGQGLQFLFEYFSETQRNKGNFPGRFSGRQFSNSRSEMNVSTLELGDSALYLCASSLVGTATYEQYFGPGTRLTVT.

The J gene is TRBJ2-5, the V gene TRBV5-1; 9 nucleotides agree with TRBD1. The J segment lost 4 bases and the V segment lost 1 base, leaving 5 bases of the junction unmatched. The germline V gene has CDR1 SGHRS and CDR2 YFSETQ. This CDR3 region has 15 residues. The CDR3 loop reads CASSLPGTGRETQYF. CDR3 bases: TGCGCCAGCAGCTTGCCGGGGACAGGGAGAGAGACCCAGTACTTC.

The rearrangement links TRBV2 to TRBJ2-4; D may be TRBD2 (5 bases). This CDR3 is 16 amino acids long. V was clipped by 5 bases and J by 0 bases, with 14 bases between them. Germline CDR1 SNHLY, CDR2 FYNNEI. The CDR3 DNA sequence: TGTGCCAGCAGTACGTTCGCACTAGTAGCCAAAAACATTCAGTACTTC. Protein: CASSTFALVAKNIQYF. Using reference TRBV2 and TRBJ2-4 for the parts outside the CDR3, the full variable domain is EPEVTQTPSHQVTQMGQEVILRCVPISNHLYFYWYRQILGQKVEFLVSFYNNEISEKSEIFDDQFSVERPDGSNFTLKIRSTKLEDSAMYFCASSTFALVAKNIQYFGAGTRLSVL.

Concerning this clone: The sample carries other DNA sequences with the same CDR3. The chain is built from TRBV12-5 and TRBJ2-3; 8 bases match TRBD1. Germline CDR1 is LGHNT and CDR2 is FRNRAP. V lost 5 bases, J lost 0 bases, and 7 bases stayed unmatched. This CDR3 is 16 amino acids long. CDR3 region: CASGTGTGGSTDTQYF. DNA for the CDR3: TGTGCTAGTGGTACAGGGACAGGAGGAAGCACAGATACGCAGTATTTT.

V usage is TRBV7-2 and J usage is TRBJ1-1; 7 bases align to TRBD1. The CDR3 length is 14 residues. The V gene end was trimmed by 6 bases and the J gene end by 0 bases; junction bases not matched to a gene: 4. From germline, CDR1 is SGHTA and CDR2 FQGNSA. Written as DNA, the CDR3 is TGTGCCAGCAGGTCCAGGGGGATGAACACTGAAGCTTTCTTT. It encodes CASRSRGMNTEAFF.

The rearrangement uses TRBV29-1 and TRBJ1-1; perhaps TRBD1 as D (6 bases). The V end was cut by 8 bases, the J end by 0 bases, with 13 bases between. In germline, CDR1 is SQVTM, CDR2 ANQGSEA. The CDR3 has 13 residues. CDR3 sequence reads: CSPQGPVNTEAFF. CDR3 coding DNA: TGCAGCCCCCAGGGGCCCGTGAACACTGAAGCTTTCTTT.

The CDR3 protein is CASSPLRGVARYGANVLTF. CDR3 DNA: TGTGCCAGCAGCCCACTCCGGGGTGTTGCCCGGTACGGGGCCAACGTCCTGACTTTC. The V and J genes are TRBV11-2 and TRBJ2-6, with D maybe TRBD2 (5 bases). This CDR3 is 19 amino acids long. From germline, CDR1 is SGHAT and CDR2 FQNNGV. The ends were cut back, 5 bases at V and 4 bases at J, with 24 bases in the middle.

The J gene is TRBJ2-7, the V gene TRBV9; 8 bases are shared with TRBD1. J lost 3 bases, V lost 4 bases, and 6 bases had no gene match. Germline V gives CDR1 SGDLS, CDR2 YYNGEE. This CDR3 has 14 residues. The DNA of the CDR3 is TGTGCCAGCAGCCCCCGGACAGGGAACTACGAGCAGTACTTC. This sequence encodes CASSPRTGNYEQYF.

V and J are TRBV5-1 and TRBJ1-6, with D unclear. The V and J ends lost 0 bases and 3 bases respectively, with 13 bases between them. The CDR3 has 17 residues. Germline CDR1 SGHRS, CDR2 YFSETQ. The CDR3 spells CASSLAGDPGYNSPLHF. The CDR3 bases are TGCGCCAGCAGCTTGGCCGGCGACCCGGGCTATAATTCACCCCTCCACTTT.

The rearrangement joins TRBV7-9 to TRBJ1-1; 7 bases are a match to TRBD1. The CDR3 runs 16 residues. The germline gives CDR1 SEHNR, CDR2 FQNEAQ (reference sequence). With 1 base clipped from V and 1 base from J, the junction kept 6 bases outside the gene matches. CDR3 amino acids: CASSLGTGFGNTEAFF. In DNA, the CDR3 is TGTGCCAGCAGCTTAGGGACAGGTTTCGGGAACACTGAAGCTTTCTTT.

The rearrangement uses TRBV7-2 and TRBJ1-2, with 12 bases matching TRBD1. The germline gives CDR1 SGHTA, CDR2 FQGNSA. After removal of 5 bases from V and 3 bases from J, the junction contained 13 bases not matched to a gene. The CDR3 has 18 residues. The CDR3 DNA follows: TGTGCCAGCAGCACGCCCCCTGGGACAGGGGGCGCCGACTATGGCTACACCTTC. This gives the protein CASSTPPGTGGADYGYTF.

This rearrangement joins TRBV6-5 to TRBJ1-4; D possibly corresponds to TRBD1 (6 bases). CDR1 is MNHEY, CDR2 SVGAGI, per germline. The V end was cut by 7 bases, the J end by 7 bases, with 16 bases between. The CDR3 length is 14 residues. This chain's CDR3 is CASTNGGGPEKLFF. CDR3 DNA sequence: TGTGCCAGCACCAACGGGGGGGGCCCTGAAAAACTGTTTTTT.

The V call is TRBV5-1, the J call TRBJ2-2, with 12 bases fitting TRBD1. CDR1 SGHRS and CDR2 YFSETQ come from the germline V gene. The CDR3 extends over 17 amino acids. With 2 bases clipped from V and 6 bases from J, the junction kept 8 bases outside the gene matches. CDR3 in amino acids: CASSFWGDRGLSGELFF. CDR3 in DNA: TGCGCCAGCAGCTTTTGGGGGGACAGGGGGCTGTCCGGGGAGCTGTTTTTT.

CDR3 protein: CASSLGRGHAGELFF. CDR3 coding DNA: TGTGCCAGCAGCCTCGGGAGGGGGCATGCCGGGGAGCTGTTTTTT. The chain carries TRBV6-1 and TRBJ2-2; D may be TRBD2 (8 bases). CDR1 is MNHNS and CDR2 is SASEGT in the germline V gene. With 6 bases removed from V and 6 bases from J, the gap between germline ends came to 17 bases. The CDR3 sequence is 15 residues long.

The rearrangement joins TRBV5-1 to TRBJ2-5; D remains unclear. The V gene's germline CDR1 is SGHRS and CDR2 YFSETQ. With 0 bases removed from V and 1 base from J, the gap between germline ends came to 7 bases. The length of the CDR3 is 14 residues. This CDR3 reads CASSLGLGQETQYF. CDR3 DNA sequence: TGCGCCAGCAGCTTGGGTCTCGGCCAAGAGACCCAGTACTTC.

The chain employs TRBV18 and TRBJ2-1; 11 bases agree with TRBD1. CDR3 length: 15 residues. Germline V gene sequence: CDR1 KGHSH, CDR2 LQKENI. V dropped 2 bases and J dropped 5; count of bases not matched to a gene: 2. CDR3 nucleotides: TGTGCCAGCTCACCAGCGGGACAGGGGGACAATGAGCAGTTCTTC. Protein: CASSPAGQGDNEQFF. The whole variable domain, remainder taken from reference TRBV18 and TRBJ2-1, is NAGVMQNPRHLVRRRGQEARLRCSPMKGHSHVYWYRQLPEEGLKFMVYLQKENIIDESGMPKERFSAEFPKEGPSILRIQQVVRGDSAAYFCASSPAGQGDNEQFFGPGTRLTVL.

This sequence joins TRBV4-1 and TRBJ2-3; 8 nucleotides align to TRBD2. CDR1 is MGHRA and CDR2 is YSYEKL in the germline V gene. Trimming took 0 bases from V and 2 from J; bases not matched to a gene: 7. The CDR3 is 17 amino acids. The CDR3 region has the DNA TGCGCCAGCAGCCAAGATAGAAGCGGGAGTTACACAGATACGCAGTATTTT. It specifies CASSQDRSGSYTDTQYF.

A note on this clone: Other DNA variants within this sample encode the same CDR3. DNA for the CDR3: TGTGCCAGCTCACCAGGGAGAAATCAGCCCCAGCATTTT. Protein product: CASSPGRNQPQHF. The rearrangement uses TRBV18 and TRBJ1-5; D gene unclear. Germline values: CDR1 KGHSH, CDR2 LQKENI. CDR3 length: 13 residues. Trimming took off 2 bases at V and 4 bases at J, with 6 bases between the two ends. Supplemented by reference TRBV18 and TRBJ1-5, the full variable domain reads NAGVMQNPRHLVRRRGQEARLRCSPMKGHSHVYWYRQLPEEGLKFMVYLQKENIIDESGMPKERFSAEFPKEGPSILRIQQVVRGDSAAYFCASSPGRNQPQHFGDGTRLSIL.

V is TRBV14 and J is TRBJ2-7, with a weak D call TRBD1 (5 bases). The ends were cut back, 1 base at V and 3 bases at J, with 7 bases in the middle. Germline V gene data show CDR1 as SGHDN and CDR2 as FVKESK. The CDR3 contains 13 residues. As DNA, the CDR3 is TGTGCCAGCAGCCAAGGACAGTTCTACGAGCAGTACTTC. This encodes CASSQGQFYEQYF.